The 10 T cell receptor beta chains given below trace back to one sample, sequenced in a study of shared clonotypes between healthy human individuals. TCRdb's copy holds only in-frame clones and misses some; the assay was immunoSEQ multiplex PCR. The repertoire holds a few hundred thousand clones, with about 96% as singletons. Sequences were obtained from naive CD4+ T cells sorted from blood. Subset meaning: CD45RA+ positively selected. These receptors were taken from a woman aged 25-40 years in good health.

V is TRBV7-2 and J is TRBJ2-7; TRBD1 or TRBD2 may be the D gene (5 bases each). Trimming left V 6 bases short and J 2 bases short, with 14 bases between. Germline V lookup: CDR1 SGHTA, CDR2 FQGNSA. This CDR3 is built from 14 residues. This chain's CDR3 is CASSPQTGPYEQYF. The DNA of the CDR3 is TGTGCCAGCAGTCCTCAAACGGGACCCTACGAGCAGTACTTC.

The chain has TRBV30 and TRBJ2-3; 7 bases are shared with TRBD2. The CDR3 loop spans 15 amino acids. The germline CDR1 and CDR2 sequences are GTSNPN and SVGIG (reference sequence). J lost 4 bases, V lost 0 bases, and 7 bases had no gene match. CDR3 residues: CAWSVGTSDSDTQYF. CDR3 sequence (DNA): TGTGCCTGGAGTGTCGGAACTAGCGATTCAGATACGCAGTATTTT.

J is TRBJ1-4 and V is TRBV11-2; 8 positions match TRBD1. Germline CDR1 SGHAT, CDR2 FQNNGV. This CDR3 has 14 residues. The V segment lost 4 bases and the J segment 10 bases; nucleotides outside the gene matches: 8. The CDR3 region is CASSSRQGRGKLFF. The CDR3 coding sequence is TGTGCCAGCAGCTCGAGACAGGGGCGCGGAAAACTGTTTTTT.

This chain links TRBV5-4 with TRBJ2-7; 7 bases agree with TRBD1. The length of the CDR3 is 15 residues. Trimming took 4 bases from V and 7 from J; bases not matched to a gene: 14. The germline CDR1 and CDR2 sequences are SGHNT and YYREEE (reference sequence). The CDR3 DNA follows: TGTGCCAGCAGCCAGGGGAACAGGGGTGGGTTGGAGCAGTACTTC. It translates to CASSQGNRGGLEQYF.

The chain is built from TRBV7-9 and TRBJ2-2; D gene uncertain. V shed 3 bases and J shed 4 bases, with 6 bases lying between them. From germline, CDR1 is SEHNR and CDR2 FQNEAQ (reference sequence). The CDR3 has 13 amino acids. CDR3 protein: CASSLTPTGELFF. CDR3 DNA sequence: TGTGCCAGCAGCTTGACCCCCACCGGGGAGCTGTTTTTT. Full variable domain (remainder filled in from reference TRBV7-9 and TRBJ2-2): DTGVSQNPRHKITKRGQNVTFRCDPISEHNRLYWYRQTLGQGPEFLTYFQNEAQLEKSRLLSDRFSAERPKGSFSTLEIQRTEQGDSAMYLCASSLTPTGELFFGEGSRLTVL.

The CDR3 is CASRERTNEQYF. The DNA for the CDR3 is TGTGCCAGCAGGGAGCGCACCAACGAGCAGTACTTC. V usage is TRBV27 and J usage is TRBJ2-7; no reliable D call. V shed 6 bases and J shed 5 bases, with 11 bases lying between them. CDR3 size: 12 residues. The germline V gene has CDR1 MNHEY and CDR2 SMNVEV (reference sequence).

CDR3 sequence (DNA): TGTGCCAGTAGTTCGGACCTGGGGCGACCTTTTCGGTACTTC. Translating gives CASSSDLGRPFRYF. The chain employs TRBV19 and TRBJ2-5, with D perhaps TRBD1 (5 bases). The germline V gene has CDR1 LNHDA and CDR2 SQIVND (reference sequence). The CDR3 consists of 14 residues. V was pared by 5 bases and J by 13 bases, with 23 bases between.

CDR3 sequence reads: CASSRYTEAFF. The CDR3, as DNA: TGCGCCAGCAGCAGGTACACTGAAGCTTTCTTT. The chain combines TRBV4-1 with TRBJ1-1; D gene uncertain. The CDR3 runs 11 residues. Germline assignment: CDR1 MGHRA and CDR2 YSYEKL. Trimming stripped 5 bases from V and 3 bases from J, with 4 bases between.

The chain couples TRBV10-3 to TRBJ2-5, with 7 bases aligning to TRBD2. CDR3 length equals 13 residues. Germline lookup yields CDR1 ENHRY and CDR2 SYGVKD. Trimming removed 8 bases from V and 1 base from J; junction bases left unmatched: 4. CDR3 bases: TGTGCCATCGGAAGCGGGATCCAAGAGACCCAGTACTTC. It specifies CAIGSGIQETQYF.

This chain connects TRBV28 to TRBJ2-7; the match to TRBD1 covers 9 bases. The length of the CDR3 is 13 residues. The germline CDR1 and CDR2 sequences are MDHEN and SYDVKM. V was clipped by 8 bases and J by 2 bases; unmatched bases: 4. The CDR3 is CASSGTGTYEQYF. Here the CDR3 DNA reads TGTGCCAGCTCCGGGACAGGGACCTACGAGCAGTACTTC.